This TCR beta chain came from a study of blood T cell repertoires in COVID-19. TCRdb keeps only in-frame clones here, not all; method: immunoSEQ multiplex PCR. Altogether 300,000 to 350,000 clones are present, around 90% being singletons, with the ten largest covering 5%. CDR1 and CDR2 (germline): SGHRS, YFSETQ. V was pared by 3 bases and J by 1 base, with 6 bases between. There are 13 residues in the CDR3. The clonotype was recovered from a man aged 25-40 years who had recovered from COVID-19. The sequenced sample consisted of PBMCs or T cells enriched from blood (not recorded which). The chain links TRBV5-1 to TRBJ2-3, with D hard to call. The CDR3 loop is CASSWQGTDTQYF. CDR3 DNA: TGCGCCAGCAGCTGGCAGGGCACAGATACGCAGTATTTT.